This passage covers 32 T cell receptor beta chains from one sample sequenced in a study of regulatory T cells in long-lasting Graves disease. CDR3 regions were amplified by Arm-PCR using iRepertoire HTBI primers to build TCR beta libraries. TCRdb analysed the multiplex PCR reads with MiXCR anew, one entry per CDR3 protein. Among some 500,000 distinct CDR3 sequences, about 13% were seen once, and the ten largest hold under 10%. Time point of the sample: newly diagnosed GD, antithyroid drugs for less than 3 months. PBMCs were the source of the RNA used for TCR sequencing. The sample was also linked to a second study, of T cells in Graves' hyperthyroidism and ophthalmopathy.

The sequencing used peripheral blood mononuclear cells (PBMCs), collected at new diagnosis, from a patient treated with antithyroid drugs. The source of these receptors is a man aged 30 to 45 with Graves disease.

V is TRBV27 and J is TRBJ2-1; 9 positions match TRBD2. The junction had 14 bases not matched to a gene; V was cut back by 8 bases and J by 6 bases. Germline V gives CDR1 MNHEY, CDR2 SMNVEV (reference sequence). The CDR3 runs to 16 residues. CDR3 bases: TGTGCCAGCTCCACTGCGGGAGGGCTGATCACCAATGAGCAGTTCTTC. This translates into CASSTAGGLITNEQFF.

The chain recombines TRBV4-1 with TRBJ2-1; D may be TRBD1 (6 bases). The V end was cut by 7 bases, the J end by 0 bases, with 13 bases between. CDR3 length equals 15 residues. Germline lookup yields CDR1 MGHRA and CDR2 YSYEKL. The CDR3 region is CASTLGQLSYNEQFF. The CDR3 DNA follows: TGCGCCAGCACCCTAGGACAGCTCTCCTACAATGAGCAGTTCTTC.

This clonotype has only one observation. A read error may explain this, as a much larger clone is one base away. The rearrangement links TRBV6-5 to TRBJ2-3; unclear D gene. The germline V gene has CDR1 MNHEY and CDR2 SVGAGI. The CDR3 runs to 15 residues. Here the CDR3 DNA reads TGTGCCAGCTGTTACTCTCTGGCTACCGCAGATACGCAGTATTTT. It codes for CASCYSLATADTQYF.

The J gene is TRBJ1-5, the V gene TRBV2; D remains ambiguous. The CDR3 covers 15 residues. The ends were cut back, 9 bases at V and 2 bases at J, with 17 bases in the middle. Germline V gene sequence: CDR1 SNHLY, CDR2 FYNNEI. DNA for the CDR3: TGTGCCAGTGTCGTCCGGGAGGATGGCAATCAGCCCCAGCATTTT. Translating gives CASVVREDGNQPQHF.

This clonotype was counted at least ten times. The J gene is TRBJ2-3, the V gene TRBV5-4, with TRBD1 matching 7 bases. Losses at the gene ends were 0 bases for V and 3 bases for J; bases not matched to a gene: 7. Germline loops: CDR1 SGHNT, CDR2 YYREEE (reference sequence). CDR3 length equals 16 residues. CDR3 nucleotide sequence: TGTGCCAGCAGCTTGGCTATCGTGACAGGGACAGATACGCAGTATTTT. Translating gives CASSLAIVTGTDTQYF.

This clonotype appeared many times. The J gene is TRBJ2-2, the V gene TRBV6-2 or TRBV6-3; D is perhaps TRBD1 or TRBD2 (5 bases each). The CDR3 has 17 amino acids. V was pared by 5 bases and J by 4 bases, with 20 bases between. Germline CDR1 and CDR2: MNHEY and SVGEGT. Written as DNA, the CDR3 is TGTGCCAGCAGTGAAGGCTGGGGGAGTACGGGCACCGGGGAGCTGTTTTTT. Protein: CASSEGWGSTGTGELFF.

This clonotype has at least ten counts. The gene calls are TRBV5-1 and TRBJ2-1; maybe TRBD2 (6 bases). Germline-derived CDR1 and CDR2 are SGHRS and YFSETQ. V lost 4 bases and J lost 8, with 19 bases in between. The CDR3 is made up of 15 amino acids. The CDR3 DNA sequence: TGCGCCAGCAGCCTAGGGGACTGGCCACCGGATGAGCAGTTCTTC. Translated, it gives CASSLGDWPPDEQFF.

The J gene is TRBJ1-1, the V gene TRBV29-1; the D gene is possibly TRBD1 (6 bases). Germline V CDR1 and CDR2: SQVTM, ANQGSEA. This CDR3 is 13 amino acids long. Deletions cut 8 bases from V and 5 bases from J, with 18 bases between. The CDR3 DNA follows: TGCAGCCCGATACGGACAGTAGGTACTGAAGCTTTCTTT. Translation: CSPIRTVGTEAFF.

This clonotype was detected ten times or more. The rearrangement joins TRBV28 to TRBJ2-7; D remains ambiguous. Trimming shortened V by 6 bases and J by 4 bases, and 7 bases separated the two germline ends. This CDR3 contains 11 residues. Looked up from germline, CDR1 is MDHEN and CDR2 is SYDVKM. In DNA form, the CDR3 reads TGTGCCAGCAGCATAAGGTACGAGCAGTACTTC. Its translation: CASSIRYEQYF.

At least ten counts were recorded for this clonotype. The V call is TRBV5-5, the J call TRBJ2-6; unclear D gene. Trimming took off 0 bases at V and 0 bases at J, with 4 bases between the two ends. Germline CDR1 SGHKS, CDR2 YYEKEE (reference sequence). This CDR3 has 15 amino acids. CDR3 residues: CASSLADSGANVLTF. The CDR3, as DNA: TGTGCCAGCAGCTTGGCCGACTCTGGGGCCAACGTCCTGACTTTC. The variable domain in full, completed from reference TRBV5-5 and TRBJ2-6, reads DAGVTQSPTHLIKTRGQQVTLRCSPISGHKSVSWYQQVLGQGPQFIFQYYEKEERGRGNFPDRFSARQFPNYSSELNVNALLLGDSALYLCASSLADSGANVLTFGAGSRLTVL.

This clonotype was observed many times. The CDR3 spells CASSFGRSNQPQHF. The DNA of the CDR3 is TGTGCCAGCAGTTTCGGCCGGAGCAATCAGCCCCAGCATTTT. This rearrangement joins TRBV12-3 or TRBV12-4 to TRBJ1-5; D gene uncertain. Trimming stripped 3 bases from V and 1 base from J, with 7 bases between. The length of the CDR3 is 14 residues.

This clonotype was observed at least ten times. The J gene is TRBJ1-2, the V gene TRBV28, with D perhaps matching TRBD1 (5 bases). Germline values: CDR1 MDHEN, CDR2 SYDVKM. With 7 bases removed from V and 3 bases from J, the gap between germline ends came to 18 bases. This CDR3 spans 15 amino acids. CDR3 protein: CASNRPGVVDYGYTF. CDR3 DNA: TGTGCCAGCAATCGGCCGGGGGTGGTAGACTATGGCTACACCTTC.

This clonotype showed up many times. V and J are TRBV20-1 and TRBJ2-7; TRBD1 aligns across 7 bases. The V segment lost 6 bases and the J segment 0 bases; nucleotides outside the gene matches: 8. This CDR3 region has 14 residues. The germline V gene has CDR1 DFQATT and CDR2 SNEGSKA (reference sequence). CDR3 DNA sequence: TGCAGTGCAAGGGGGACAGTCAGCTCCTACGAGCAGTACTTC. Its translation: CSARGTVSSYEQYF.

This clonotype was counted many times. The chain uses TRBV9 and TRBJ2-3, with TRBD2 identical over 10 bases. Unmatched junction bases numbered 8, after V lost 5 bases and J lost 5 bases. Looked up from germline, CDR1 is SGDLS and CDR2 is YYNGEE. The CDR3 extends over 15 amino acids. For the CDR3, the DNA is TGTGCCAGCAGTGTCTTAGCGGGAGGTCGAGATACGCAGTATTTT. Residues: CASSVLAGGRDTQYF.

This sequence joins TRBV6-1 and TRBJ2-5, with 9 bases lining up with TRBD1. V dropped 4 bases and J dropped 4; count of bases not matched to a gene: 7. CDR3 size: 15 residues. CDR1 is MNHNS and CDR2 is SASEGT in the germline V gene. The DNA of the CDR3 is TGTGCCAGCAGTGGGTGGACAGGGGTGGGAGAGACCCAGTACTTC. Translation gives CASSGWTGVGETQYF.

This clonotype is a singleton in its sample. The V gene is TRBV19, the J gene TRBJ2-3, with D hard to call. The CDR3 sequence is 15 residues long. The V gene's germline CDR1 is LNHDA and CDR2 SQIVND (reference sequence). Trimming took off 3 bases at V and 5 bases at J, with 15 bases between the two ends. DNA of the CDR3: TGTGCCAGTAGTATTGATTGGAGTTGGGGAGATACGCAGTATTTT. As protein: CASSIDWSWGDTQYF.

There are many counts of this clonotype. This sequence joins TRBV30 and TRBJ1-2; the D gene is possibly TRBD1 (5 bases). The V end was cut by 5 bases, the J end by 5 bases, with 18 bases between. The CDR3 is made up of 14 amino acids. Germline CDR1 GTSNPN, CDR2 SVGIG (reference sequence). In DNA form, the CDR3 reads TGTGCCTGGGGAGCCGGGACGGTCCGATATGGCTACACCTTC. Encoded protein: CAWGAGTVRYGYTF. The full variable domain, in which reference TRBV30 and TRBJ1-2 provide the parts outside the CDR3, is SQTIHQWPATLVQPVGSPLSLECTVEGTSNPNLYWYRQAAGRGLQLLFYSVGIGQISSEVPQNLSASRPQDRQFILSSKKLLLSDSGFYLCAWGAGTVRYGYTFGSGTRLTVV.

This clonotype was seen repeatedly, ten times or more. The V call is TRBV12-3 or TRBV12-4, the J call TRBJ1-5; TRBD1 might be the D (6 bases). This CDR3 has 12 amino acids. Trimming removed 7 bases from V and 6 bases from J, with 10 bases in between. Written as DNA, the CDR3 is TGTGCCAGCACTGGGGGCGGTCAGCCCCAGCATTTT. Its protein is CASTGGGQPQHF.

This clonotype was seen repeatedly, ten times or more. This chain joins TRBV7-8 and TRBJ2-5; D possibly corresponds to TRBD1 (6 bases). V was shortened by 2 bases and J by 2 bases, with 12 bases between the two germline ends. Germline loops: CDR1 SGHVS, CDR2 FQNEAQ. The CDR3 totals 15 residues. CDR3: CASSLKWGRQETQYF. The CDR3 DNA sequence: TGTGCCAGCAGCTTAAAGTGGGGGCGGCAAGAGACCCAGTACTTC. The entire variable domain, with the rest obtained from reference TRBV7-8 and TRBJ2-5, is as follows: GAGVSQSPRYKVAKRGQDVALRCDPISGHVSLFWYQQALGQGPEFLTYFQNEAQLDKSGLPSDRFFAERPEGSVSTLKIQRTQQEDSAVYLCASSLKWGRQETQYFGPGTRLLVL.

This chain joins TRBV6-1 and TRBJ1-2, with D unclear. The germline V gene has CDR1 MNHNS and CDR2 SASEGT. The CDR3 extends over 14 amino acids. Between the trimmed V and J ends, which lost 3 bases and 8 bases, there was a span of 16 bases. For the CDR3, the DNA is TGTGCCAGCAGTGATAACTGGAACATGAGGGGCTACACCTTC. Translated: CASSDNWNMRGYTF.

In the case of this clonotype: Just one base apart from a much larger clone, this may be a read error. The chain is built from TRBV2 and TRBJ2-1; TRBD2 might be the D (5 bases). The CDR3 spans 14 residues. Germline assignment: CDR1 SNHLY and CDR2 FYNNEI. CDR3 DNA sequence: TGTGCCAGCACCCCCGTACTAGGCCACAGTGAGCAGTCCTTC. It specifies CASTPVLGHSEQSF. Together with reference TRBV2 and TRBJ2-1, the CDR3 gives the full variable domain: EPEVTQTPSHQVTQMGQEVILRCVPISNHLYFYWYRQILGQKVEFLVSFYNNEISEKSEIFDDQFSVERPDGSNFTLKIRSTKLEDSAMYFCASTPVLGHSEQSFGPGTRLTVL.

This clonotype was observed a few times. The V gene is TRBV11-2, the J gene TRBJ2-2; 11 positions agree with TRBD2. V dropped 2 bases and J dropped 7; count of bases not matched to a gene: 6. Germline loops: CDR1 SGHAT, CDR2 FQNNGV. The length of the CDR3 is 16 residues. CDR3 nucleotides: TGTGCCAGCAGCTTAACTAGCGGGAGTCGGCACGGGGAGCTGTTTTTT. Amino acid sequence: CASSLTSGSRHGELFF.

This clonotype was found a few times. The chain has TRBV7-9 and TRBJ2-5; 9 nucleotides match TRBD2. Germline V gene sequence: CDR1 SEHNR, CDR2 FQNEAQ (reference sequence). Trimming cost V 5 bases and J 5 bases; bases outside gene matches: 15. This CDR3 is built from 17 residues. In nucleotides, the CDR3 is TGTGCCAGCAGCCCTGGGGGAGATAGCGGGAGAGGGGAGACCCAGTACTTC. Its protein is CASSPGGDSGRGETQYF.

This clonotype was seen ten or more times. The V and J genes are TRBV27 and TRBJ2-1; TRBD2 matches 9 bases. V was pared by 3 bases and J by 8 bases, with 8 bases of the junction left unmatched. Germline CDR1 is MNHEY and CDR2 is SMNVEV (reference sequence). The CDR3 runs 15 residues. DNA for the CDR3: TGTGCCAGCAGTTTTTCTCGCGGGAGGGCCGATGAGCAGTTCTTC. This sequence encodes CASSFSRGRADEQFF.

This chain connects TRBV20-1 to TRBJ1-1; maybe TRBD1 (6 bases). The CDR3 consists of 12 residues. V was trimmed by 3 bases and J by 5 bases, leaving 10 bases between them. Germline V gene sequence: CDR1 DFQATT, CDR2 SNEGSKA (reference sequence). Here the CDR3 DNA reads TGCAGTGCTAGTTACGGACAGACTGAAGCTTTCTTT. It is translated as CSASYGQTEAFF.

In the case of this clonotype: One junction end disagrees with the germline gene, perhaps due to a read error. This chain connects TRBV7-9 to TRBJ2-2, with a weak D call TRBD2 (5 bases). The CDR3 is made up of 14 amino acids. From germline, CDR1 is SEHNR and CDR2 FQNEAQ (reference sequence). CDR3 sequence reads: CASSLGASTGELLF. In DNA form, the CDR3 reads TGTGCCAGCAGCTTAGGAGCCTCTACCGGGGAGCTGCTTTTT.

This clonotype was counted at least ten times. The chain couples TRBV6-1 to TRBJ2-5, with 13 bases aligning to TRBD2. Germline V CDR1 and CDR2: MNHNS, SASEGT. Trimming at V came to 6 bases and at J to 1 base, leaving 5 bases not matched to a gene. This CDR3 has 16 residues. The CDR3 coding sequence is TGTGCCAGCAGCTCGGGACTAGCGGGACCCCAAGAGACCCAGTACTTC. Its translation is CASSSGLAGPQETQYF.

Worth noting for this clonotype: A much larger clone is a single base away; this may be a read error. This CDR3 fails to terminate in the conserved phenylalanine or tryptophan, so it likely reflects a read error. The J gene is TRBJ2-7, the V gene TRBV3-1, with a tentative D call TRBD2 (5 bases). V lost 1 base, J lost 7 bases, and 14 bases lay in between. The V gene's germline CDR1 is LGHDT and CDR2 YNNKEL (reference sequence). CDR3 length: 14 amino acids. The CDR3 DNA follows: TGTGCCAGCAGCCAAGTCGGTTGGGAGAGGGAGCAGTACTCC. Its translation: CASSQVGWEREQYS.

This clonotype was counted ten times or more. The V gene is TRBV12-3 or TRBV12-4, the J gene TRBJ2-1; 16 positions match TRBD2. The CDR3 runs to 16 residues. With 6 bases clipped from V and 7 bases from J, the junction kept 6 bases outside the gene matches. CDR3 in amino acids: CASSGTSGRAMNEQFF. In nucleotides, the CDR3 is TGTGCCAGCAGCGGGACTAGCGGGAGGGCCATGAATGAGCAGTTCTTC.

This clonotype was observed many times. CDR3 amino acids: CSARVEGGGTLYTEAFF. Here the CDR3 DNA reads TGCAGTGCTAGAGTCGAAGGAGGAGGGACCTTATATACTGAAGCTTTCTTT. This sequence joins TRBV20-1 and TRBJ1-1, with D perhaps matching TRBD1 (5 bases). CDR1 is DFQATT and CDR2 is SNEGSKA in the germline V gene (reference sequence). There are 17 residues in the CDR3. Deletions cut 1 base from V and 5 bases from J, with 23 bases between.

This clonotype was seen repeatedly, ten times or more. The rearrangement joins TRBV2 to TRBJ2-4, with D maybe TRBD2 (6 bases). CDR3 length: 16 amino acids. V dropped 7 bases and J dropped 0 bases, with 16 bases sitting between them. Germline V gene data show CDR1 as SNHLY and CDR2 as FYNNEI. CDR3 in DNA: TGTGCCAGCAACCTTCGGAGGGTAATAGCCAAAAACATTCAGTACTTC. Protein: CASNLRRVIAKNIQYF. The full variable domain, completed using reference TRBV2 and TRBJ2-4, is EPEVTQTPSHQVTQMGQEVILRCVPISNHLYFYWYRQILGQKVEFLVSFYNNEISEKSEIFDDQFSVERPDGSNFTLKIRSTKLEDSAMYFCASNLRRVIAKNIQYFGAGTRLSVL.

This clonotype was seen many times. The V call is TRBV10-3, the J call TRBJ2-1; 7 bases agree with TRBD1. Germline lookup yields CDR1 ENHRY and CDR2 SYGVKD. The CDR3 is made up of 14 amino acids. After removal of 9 bases from V and 8 bases from J, the junction contained 13 bases not matched to a gene. In DNA form, the CDR3 reads TGTGCCATTCGACAGGGAAAGGGCGACGATGAGCAGTTCTTC. Translated, it gives CAIRQGKGDDEQFF.